Listed below are T cell receptor beta chains from one sample, sequenced in a study of OX40 agonist ivuxolimab in advanced cancers. The assay was immunoSEQ multiplex PCR, and TCRdb's table has in-frame clones only and misses some. The sample has about 58,000 clones; roughly 86% are singletons. Sequences were derived from CD4+ or CD8+ T cells sorted from blood, sampled in a trial of the OX40 agonist ivuxolimab. The receptors here all came from an adult with an advanced solid tumor such as melanoma, head and neck, liver or kidney cancer. CDR3s include the opening cysteine and the closing phenylalanine or tryptophan. The order of the fields is clone size, J gene, V gene, D gene, CDR3 protein, CDR3 DNA. D genes are given only for firm matches. Expanded clones get a size class; other rows say once, few or many, or leave the size out.

clone_size: .; j_call: TRBJ1-2; v_call: TRBV6-6; d_call: TRBD1; cdr3_aa: CASSTPDRASYGYTF; cdr3_nt: TGTGCCAGCAGCACTCCCGACAGGGCCTCCTATGGCTACACCTTC
clone_size: .; j_call: TRBJ2-7; v_call: TRBV9; d_call: .; cdr3_aa: CASSVEGGPYEQYF; cdr3_nt: TGTGCCAGCAGCGTAGAGGGCGGCCCCTACGAGCAGTACTTC
clone_size: .; j_call: TRBJ2-2; v_call: TRBV9; d_call: .; cdr3_aa: CASSESRDRLRRELFF; cdr3_nt: TGTGCCAGCAGCGAAAGCCGGGACCGTCTAAGGCGGGAGCTGTTTTTT
clone_size: .; j_call: TRBJ1-1; v_call: TRBV6-5; d_call: .; cdr3_aa: CASSYSQHGNTEAFF; cdr3_nt: TGTGCCAGCAGTTACTCACAGCATGGGAACACTGAAGCTTTCTTT
clone_size: .; j_call: TRBJ2-3; v_call: TRBV10-1; d_call: .; cdr3_aa: CASSEGGHSTDTQYF; cdr3_nt: TGCGCCAGCAGTGAGGGGGGCCATAGCACAGATACGCAGTATTTT
clone_size: few; j_call: TRBJ1-2; v_call: TRBV5-4; d_call: .; cdr3_aa: CASTTGGRRHYGYTF; cdr3_nt: TGTGCCAGCACTACCGGAGGCAGGAGACACTATGGCTACACCTTC
clone_size: few; j_call: TRBJ1-6; v_call: TRBV28; d_call: TRBD1; cdr3_aa: CASRKGAGNSPLHF; cdr3_nt: TGTGCCAGCAGAAAGGGGGCTGGTAATTCACCCCTCCACTTT
clone_size: .; j_call: TRBJ2-3; v_call: TRBV19; d_call: .; cdr3_aa: CASSLRAADTQYF; cdr3_nt: TGTGCCAGTAGTCTCCGGGCTGCAGATACGCAGTATTTT
clone_size: .; j_call: TRBJ2-7; v_call: TRBV5-1; d_call: TRBD2; cdr3_aa: CASSQGTSGAYEQYF; cdr3_nt: TGCGCCAGCAGCCAAGGGACTAGCGGGGCCTACGAGCAGTACTTC
clone_size: .; j_call: TRBJ2-3; v_call: TRBV5-1; d_call: .; cdr3_aa: CASSLTITDTQYF; cdr3_nt: TGCGCCAGCAGTTTAACAATCACAGATACGCAGTATTTT
clone_size: .; j_call: TRBJ1-4; v_call: TRBV14; d_call: TRBD1; cdr3_aa: CASSQTGGTNEKLFF; cdr3_nt: TGTGCCAGCAGCCAAACAGGGGGAACTAATGAAAAACTGTTTTTT
clone_size: few; j_call: TRBJ2-4; v_call: TRBV5-1; d_call: .; cdr3_aa: CASSLGPRAKNIQYF; cdr3_nt: TGCGCCAGCAGCTTGGGACCGAGAGCCAAAAACATTCAGTACTTC
clone_size: .; j_call: TRBJ2-7; v_call: TRBV2; d_call: TRBD1; cdr3_aa: CASRSGTGSYEQYF; cdr3_nt: TGTGCCAGCAGATCCGGGACAGGGAGCTACGAGCAGTACTTC
clone_size: .; j_call: TRBJ2-5; v_call: TRBV5-4; d_call: .; cdr3_aa: CASSSKGGETQYF; cdr3_nt: TGTGCCAGCAGCTCTAAAGGGGGAGAGACCCAGTACTTC
clone_size: .; j_call: TRBJ1-2; v_call: TRBV6-4; d_call: .; cdr3_aa: CASSDSGGADGYTF; cdr3_nt: TGTGCCAGCAGTGACTCGGGGGGCGCCGATGGCTACACCTTC
clone_size: .; j_call: TRBJ2-1; v_call: TRBV5-4; d_call: TRBD1; cdr3_aa: CASSKRTGQGAYNEQFF; cdr3_nt: TGTGCCAGCAGCAAGAGGACAGGTCAAGGGGCCTACAATGAGCAGTTCTTC
clone_size: .; j_call: TRBJ1-2; v_call: TRBV20-1; d_call: .; cdr3_aa: CSVRGRYGYTF; cdr3_nt: TGCAGTGTGAGAGGCAGATATGGCTACACCTTC
clone_size: .; j_call: TRBJ1-6; v_call: TRBV7-9; d_call: .; cdr3_aa: CASSLGFSGTQLSGSPLHF; cdr3_nt: TGTGCCAGCAGCTTAGGATTTAGTGGGACACAGCTTTCCGGTTCACCCCTCCACTTT
clone_size: .; j_call: TRBJ1-3; v_call: TRBV10-3; d_call: .; cdr3_aa: CAIGKQGSGNTIYF; cdr3_nt: TGTGCCATCGGAAAACAGGGTTCTGGAAACACCATATATTTT
clone_size: .; j_call: TRBJ2-3; v_call: TRBV6-5; d_call: .; cdr3_aa: CASSWGAPTDTQYF; cdr3_nt: TGTGCCAGCAGCTGGGGGGCTCCCACAGATACGCAGTATTTT
clone_size: .; j_call: TRBJ2-1; v_call: TRBV18; d_call: TRBD1; cdr3_aa: CASSPRGTGGLDEQFF; cdr3_nt: TGTGCCAGCTCACCACGAGGGACAGGGGGCCTGGATGAGCAGTTCTTC
clone_size: .; j_call: TRBJ1-5; v_call: TRBV6-1; d_call: .; cdr3_aa: CASSEGYNQPQHF; cdr3_nt: TGTGCCAGCAGTGAGGGGTACAATCAGCCCCAGCATTTT
clone_size: .; j_call: TRBJ2-1; v_call: TRBV15; d_call: TRBD2; cdr3_aa: CATSRSRGGLHEQFF; cdr3_nt: TGTGCCACCAGCAGATCTCGCGGGGGATTACATGAGCAGTTCTTC
clone_size: .; j_call: TRBJ2-1; v_call: TRBV5-1; d_call: .; cdr3_aa: CASSLGTEGRRQFF; cdr3_nt: TGCGCCAGCAGCTTGGGGACTGAGGGGAGAAGGCAGTTCTTC
clone_size: .; j_call: TRBJ2-3; v_call: TRBV10-3; d_call: .; cdr3_aa: CAISRTATTSTDTQYF; cdr3_nt: TGTGCCATCAGCAGGACAGCAACAACTAGCACAGATACGCAGTATTTT
clone_size: .; j_call: TRBJ2-3; v_call: TRBV5-4; d_call: TRBD2; cdr3_aa: CASSLSGGATDTQYF; cdr3_nt: TGTGCCAGCAGTCTGAGCGGGGGGGCCACAGATACGCAGTATTTT
clone_size: once; j_call: TRBJ2-7; v_call: TRBV7-9; d_call: TRBD1; cdr3_aa: CASSLYRDRVRYEQYF; cdr3_nt: TGTGCCAGCAGCCTATACCGGGACAGGGTTAGGTACGAGCAGTACTTC
clone_size: .; j_call: TRBJ1-2; v_call: TRBV13; d_call: .; cdr3_aa: CASTLMTEAGEVCYGYTF; cdr3_nt: TGTGCCAGCACCTTAATGACAGAAGCAGGAGAGGTTTGCTATGGCTACACCTTC
clone_size: .; j_call: TRBJ2-5; v_call: TRBV5-1; d_call: .; cdr3_aa: CASSLARAPAGETQYF; cdr3_nt: TGCGCCAGCAGCTTGGCGCGGGCCCCGGCGGGGGAGACCCAGTACTTC
clone_size: .; j_call: TRBJ1-3; v_call: TRBV5-1; d_call: .; cdr3_aa: CASSLGQIGSGNTIYF; cdr3_nt: TGCGCCAGCAGCTTGGGACAGATAGGCTCTGGAAACACCATATATTTT
clone_size: .; j_call: TRBJ1-1; v_call: TRBV30; d_call: .; cdr3_aa: CAWRDGTGTEAFF; cdr3_nt: TGTGCCTGGAGGGATGGAACGGGCACTGAAGCTTTCTTT
clone_size: .; j_call: TRBJ1-1; v_call: TRBV7-8; d_call: .; cdr3_aa: CASSSDRRNTEAFF; cdr3_nt: TGTGCCAGCAGCTCAGACAGGAGGAACACTGAAGCTTTCTTT
clone_size: .; j_call: TRBJ1-3; v_call: TRBV18; d_call: .; cdr3_aa: CASSRPGPGSSGNTIYF; cdr3_nt: TGTGCCAGCTCACGACCGGGCCCAGGGAGCTCTGGAAACACCATATATTTT
clone_size: .; j_call: TRBJ2-1; v_call: TRBV6-4; d_call: .; cdr3_aa: CASKRQPFSSYNEQFF; cdr3_nt: TGTGCCAGCAAACGACAGCCTTTTAGCTCCTACAATGAGCAGTTCTTC
clone_size: few; j_call: TRBJ1-6; v_call: TRBV7-2; d_call: TRBD1; cdr3_aa: CASSLEGTGGSPLHF; cdr3_nt: TGTGCCAGCAGCTTAGAAGGGACAGGGGGTTCACCCCTCCACTTT